This record concerns one T cell receptor (beta chain) sequence. This specimen belongs to a study of blood T cell repertoires in COVID-19. For the study at large: Sites in the United States, Italy and Spain provided acute and convalescent COVID-19 samples.

TCRdb's copy holds only in-frame clones and misses some; the assay was immunoSEQ multiplex PCR. Here the sample spans more than 110,000 clones, roughly 85% being singletons. This receptor was identified in a man aged 45-65 years with acute or convalescent COVID-19. The sequenced material came from peripheral blood.

The CDR3 loop reads CASKTYVGTGYGYTF. As DNA, the CDR3 is TGTGCCAGTAAAACCTACGTGGGGACTGGCTATGGCTACACCTTC. The chain employs TRBV19 and TRBJ1-2; D may be TRBD1 (5 bases). This CDR3 has 15 amino acids. The V end lost 7 bases, the J end lost 4 bases, and 19 bases lay between the germline ends. Germline assignment: CDR1 LNHDA and CDR2 SQIVND (reference sequence).